This T cell receptor (beta chain) emerged from a study of spatial heterogeneity in lung cancer. The time point was: blood at routine non-recurrence follow-up after resection. TCRdb called the 5' RACE reads again in MiXCR, with one record for every CDR3 protein. Of around 32,000 distinct CDR3 sequences in the sample, 10% were seen once. Trimming stripped 6 bases from V and 11 bases from J, with 7 bases between. Germline V gene sequence: CDR1 SQVTM, CDR2 ANQGSEA. CDR3 length: 8 amino acids. This receptor was obtained from a female donor with early-stage non-small cell lung cancer. Specimen: PBMCs, collected at follow-up. The V and J genes are TRBV29-1 and TRBJ1-1, with D unresolved. The CDR3 DNA is TGCAGCGTCGGTATGGCTTTCTTT. The encoded protein is CSVGMAFF. Looking up the rest from reference TRBV29-1 and TRBJ1-1 gives the full variable domain: SAVISQKPSRDICQRGTSLTIQCQVDSQVTMMFWYRQQPGQSLTLIATANQGSEATYESGFVIDKFPISRPNLTFSTLTVSNMSPEDSSIYLCSVGMAFFGQGTRLTVV.